The T cell receptor (beta chain) described here comes from a study of blood T cell repertoires in COVID-19. In the study overall: The study drew acute and convalescent COVID-19 samples from the United States, Italy and Spain.

Seattle's enrolled individuals joined amid active infection and were then monitored longitudinally. Clones were sequenced by immunoSEQ multiplex PCR, and TCRdb holds only the in-frame ones, with some missing. The data hold fewer than 700,000 clones, with about 89% observed a single time. The sequenced sample was peripheral blood. The receptor comes from a woman between 45 and 60 years old with COVID-19, enrolled during active disease.

DNA for the CDR3: TGTGCCAGCAGCCTGGACAGGGTTGGGTATGGCTACACCTTC. It translates to CASSLDRVGYGYTF. The chain employs TRBV6-5 and TRBJ1-2; 8 bases are a match to TRBD1. The CDR3 is 14 residues long. With 6 bases clipped from V and 5 bases from J, the junction kept 8 bases outside the gene matches. Germline V lookup: CDR1 MNHEY, CDR2 SVGAGI.